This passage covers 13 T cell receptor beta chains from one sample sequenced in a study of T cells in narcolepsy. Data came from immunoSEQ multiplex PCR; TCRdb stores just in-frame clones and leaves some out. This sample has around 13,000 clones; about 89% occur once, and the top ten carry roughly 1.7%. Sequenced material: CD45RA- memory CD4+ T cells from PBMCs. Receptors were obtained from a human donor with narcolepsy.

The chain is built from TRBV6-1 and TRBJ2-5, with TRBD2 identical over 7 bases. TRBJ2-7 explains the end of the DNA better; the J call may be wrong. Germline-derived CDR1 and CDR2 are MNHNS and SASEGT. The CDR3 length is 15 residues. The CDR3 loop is CASSGSGSGAYEQYF. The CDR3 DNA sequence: TGTGCCAGCAGTGGATCCGGGAGCGGGGCCTACGAGCAGTACTTC.

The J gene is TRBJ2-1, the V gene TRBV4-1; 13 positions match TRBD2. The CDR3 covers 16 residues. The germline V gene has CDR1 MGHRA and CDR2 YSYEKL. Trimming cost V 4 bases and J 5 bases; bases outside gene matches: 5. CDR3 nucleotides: TGCGCCAGCAGCCCCCGGACTAGCGGGAGCAACAATGAGCAGTTCTTC. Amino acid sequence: CASSPRTSGSNNEQFF.

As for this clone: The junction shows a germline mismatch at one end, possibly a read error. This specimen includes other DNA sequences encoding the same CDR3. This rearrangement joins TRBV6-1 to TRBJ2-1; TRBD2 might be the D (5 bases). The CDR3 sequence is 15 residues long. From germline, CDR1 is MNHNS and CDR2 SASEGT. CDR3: CASSVWELGYNEQFF. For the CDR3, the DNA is TGTGCCAGCAGTGTTTGGGAGTTGGGCTACAATGAACAGTTCTTC.

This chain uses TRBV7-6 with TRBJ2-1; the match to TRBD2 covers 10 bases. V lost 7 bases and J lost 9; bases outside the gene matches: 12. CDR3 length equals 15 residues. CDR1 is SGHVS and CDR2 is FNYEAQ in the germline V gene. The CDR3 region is CASTFSGGGIGEQFF. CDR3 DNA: TGTGCCAGCACCTTCAGCGGGGGGGGTATAGGTGAGCAGTTCTTC.

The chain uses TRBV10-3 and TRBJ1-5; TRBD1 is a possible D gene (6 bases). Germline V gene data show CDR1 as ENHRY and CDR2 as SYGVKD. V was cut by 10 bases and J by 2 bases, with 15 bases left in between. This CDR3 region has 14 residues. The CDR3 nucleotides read TGTGCCAGCTCCACAGGGTTGGGCAATCAGCCCCAGCATTTT. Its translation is CASSTGLGNQPQHF.

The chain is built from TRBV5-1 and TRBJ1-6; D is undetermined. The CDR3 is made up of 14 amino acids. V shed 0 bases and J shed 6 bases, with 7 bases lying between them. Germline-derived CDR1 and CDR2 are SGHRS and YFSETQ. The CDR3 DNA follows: TGCGCCAGCAGCTTGGCCACAAGTAATTCACCCCTCCACTTT. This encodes CASSLATSNSPLHF. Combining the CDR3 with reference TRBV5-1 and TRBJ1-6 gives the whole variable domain KAGVTQTPRYLIKTRGQQVTLSCSPISGHRSVSWYQQTPGQGLQFLFEYFSETQRNKGNFPGRFSGRQFSNSRSEMNVSTLELGDSALYLCASSLATSNSPLHFGNGTRLTVT.

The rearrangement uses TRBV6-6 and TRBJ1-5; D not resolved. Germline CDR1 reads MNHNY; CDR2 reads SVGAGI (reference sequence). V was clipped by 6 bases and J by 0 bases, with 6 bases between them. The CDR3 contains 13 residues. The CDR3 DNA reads TGTGCCAGCAGACAGAATAGCAATCAGCCCCAGCATTTT. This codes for CASRQNSNQPQHF.

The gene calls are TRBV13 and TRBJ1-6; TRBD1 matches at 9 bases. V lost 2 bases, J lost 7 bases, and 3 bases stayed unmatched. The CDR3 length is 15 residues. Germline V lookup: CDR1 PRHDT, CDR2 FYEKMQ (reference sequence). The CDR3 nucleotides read TGTGCCAGCAGCTTACCGACAGGGGGAAATTCACCCCTCCACTTT. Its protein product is CASSLPTGGNSPLHF.

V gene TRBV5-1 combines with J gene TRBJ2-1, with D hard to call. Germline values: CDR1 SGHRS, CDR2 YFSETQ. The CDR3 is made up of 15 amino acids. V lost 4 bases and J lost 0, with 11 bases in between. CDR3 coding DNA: TGCGCCAGCAGCCCCCCGAAGAGCTCCTACAATGAGCAGTTCTTC. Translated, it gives CASSPPKSSYNEQFF.

The CDR3 bases are TGTGCCAGCAGTGTCCGGGACAGCTCCTACGAGCAGTACTTC. Translation gives CASSVRDSSYEQYF. The chain has TRBV6-5 and TRBJ2-7; 7 bases line up with TRBD1. The germline V gene has CDR1 MNHEY and CDR2 SVGAGI. V trimming: 5 bases; J trimming: 0 bases; junction bases outside the gene matches: 4. This CDR3 is 14 amino acids long.

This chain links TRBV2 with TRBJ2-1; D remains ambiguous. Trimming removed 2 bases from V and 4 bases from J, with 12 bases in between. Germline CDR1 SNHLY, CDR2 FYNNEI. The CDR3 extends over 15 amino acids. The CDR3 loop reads CASSESMAAYNEQFF. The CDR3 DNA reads TGTGCCAGCAGTGAAAGTATGGCCGCTTACAATGAGCAGTTCTTC.

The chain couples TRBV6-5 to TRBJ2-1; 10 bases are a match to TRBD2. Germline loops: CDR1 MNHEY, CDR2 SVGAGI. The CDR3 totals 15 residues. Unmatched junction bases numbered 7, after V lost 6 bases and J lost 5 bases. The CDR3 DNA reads TGTGCCAGCAGACTTCTAGCGGGAGCTCACAATGAGCAGTTCTTC. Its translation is CASRLLAGAHNEQFF.

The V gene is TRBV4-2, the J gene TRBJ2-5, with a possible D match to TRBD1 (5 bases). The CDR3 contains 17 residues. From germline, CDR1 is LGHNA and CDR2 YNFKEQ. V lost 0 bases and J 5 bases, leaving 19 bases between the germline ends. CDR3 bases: TGTGCCAGCAGCCAAGATGTAACGGCAGGGTATATCGAGACCCAGTACTTC. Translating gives CASSQDVTAGYIETQYF.